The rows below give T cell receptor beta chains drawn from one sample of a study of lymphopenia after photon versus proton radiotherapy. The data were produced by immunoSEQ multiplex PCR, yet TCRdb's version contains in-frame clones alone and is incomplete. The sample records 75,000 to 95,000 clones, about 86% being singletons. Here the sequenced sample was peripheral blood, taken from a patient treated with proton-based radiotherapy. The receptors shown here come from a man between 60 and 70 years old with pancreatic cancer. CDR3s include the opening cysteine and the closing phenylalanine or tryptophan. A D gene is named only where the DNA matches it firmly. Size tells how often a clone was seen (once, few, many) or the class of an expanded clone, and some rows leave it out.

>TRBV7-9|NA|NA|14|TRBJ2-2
TGTGCCAGCAGCTTAGTTGGGCAAGTCGGGGAGCTGTTTTTT
CASSLVGQVGELFF
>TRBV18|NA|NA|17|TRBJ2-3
TGTGCCAGCTCACCATATCCCCCGGATTCTAGCACAGATACGCAGTATTTT
CASSPYPPDSSTDTQYF
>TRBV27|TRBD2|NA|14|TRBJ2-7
TGTGCCAGCAGTTTAACTGGACTAGCGGGAGTAATGTACTTC
CASSLTGLAGVMYF
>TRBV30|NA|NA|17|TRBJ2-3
TGTGCCTGGACCGGGGTTGCGGGGAGCTACACCACAGATACGCAGTATTTT
CAWTGVAGSYTTDTQYF
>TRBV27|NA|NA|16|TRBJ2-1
TGTGCCAGCAGTTCCCTCCTGGCGGGTTCCTACAATGAGCAGTTCTTC
CASSSLLAGSYNEQFF
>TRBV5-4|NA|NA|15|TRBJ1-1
TGTGCCAGCACGACGGGGGCAGGGTGGGACACTGAAGCTTTCTTT
CASTTGAGWDTEAFF
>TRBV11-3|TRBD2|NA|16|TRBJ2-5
TGTGCCAGCAGCTTTGGACTAGCGGGTGGGGGAGAGACCCAGTACTTC
CASSFGLAGGGETQYF
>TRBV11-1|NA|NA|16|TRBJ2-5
TGTGCCAGCAGCCCAGGGACGAATTCGGGGTTGGAGACCCAGTACTTC
CASSPGTNSGLETQYF
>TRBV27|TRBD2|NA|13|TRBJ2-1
TGTGCCAGCAGTCTACGGGAGGGGGATGAGCAGTTCTTC
CASSLREGDEQFF
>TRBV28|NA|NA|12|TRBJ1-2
TGTGCCAGCAAACAACGGAAGGATGGCTACACCTTC
CASKQRKDGYTF
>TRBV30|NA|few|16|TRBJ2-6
TGTGCCTGGAGTGCGAGTATGGCCCCTGGGGCCAACGTCCTGACTTTC
CAWSASMAPGANVLTF
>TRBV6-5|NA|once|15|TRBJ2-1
TGTGCCAGCAGTTACAGTGGGGCTCGCTCGAATGAGCAGTTCTTC
CASSYSGARSNEQFF
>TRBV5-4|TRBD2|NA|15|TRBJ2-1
TGTGCCAGCAGTCGACCGGGGGGGACTAACAATGAGCAGTTCTTC
CASSRPGGTNNEQFF
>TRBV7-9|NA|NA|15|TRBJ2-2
TGTGCCAGCAGCTCCCCGGGACACGCAACCGGGGAGCTGTTTTTT
CASSSPGHATGELFF
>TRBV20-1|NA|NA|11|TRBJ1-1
TGCAGTGCCACAGGGAGGCAGGAAGCTTTCTTT
CSATGRQEAFF
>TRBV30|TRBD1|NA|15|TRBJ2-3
TGTGCCTGGAGTGGTGACAGGGGATACACAGATACGCAGTATTTT
CAWSGDRGYTDTQYF
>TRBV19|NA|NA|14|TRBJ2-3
TGTGCAAGTCGTGGTAGCGGACAGACCAATACGCAGTATTTT
CASRGSGQTNTQYF
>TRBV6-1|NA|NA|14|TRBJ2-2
TGTGCCAGCAGGTGGGACGGGACCACCGGGGAGCTGTTTTTT
CASRWDGTTGELFF
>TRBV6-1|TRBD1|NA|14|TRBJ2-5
TGTGCCAGTAACGACAGGGGAAAGCAAGAGACCCAGTACTTC
CASNDRGKQETQYF
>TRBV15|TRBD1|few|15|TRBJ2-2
TGTGCCACCACTCAGGGGGTCAGATTATCCGGGGAGCTGTTTTTT
CATTQGVRLSGELFF
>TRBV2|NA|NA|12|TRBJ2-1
TGTGCCAGCAGTGACGACAGCAATGAGCAGTTCTTC
CASSDDSNEQFF
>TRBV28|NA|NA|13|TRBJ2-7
TGTGCCAGCAGACAGGACCGGGTAAGAGAGCAGTACTTC
CASRQDRVREQYF
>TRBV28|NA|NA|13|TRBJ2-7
TGTGCCAGCAGAGGCACTGGGGCCTACGAGCAGTACTTC
CASRGTGAYEQYF
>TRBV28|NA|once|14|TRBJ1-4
TGTGCCAGCACCGTTACGGGGTCGGGTGAAAAACTGTTTTTT
CASTVTGSGEKLFF
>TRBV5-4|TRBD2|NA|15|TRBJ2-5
TGTGCCAGCAGCTTGTCGGGGACTAGACTGGAGACCCAGTACTTC
CASSLSGTRLETQYF
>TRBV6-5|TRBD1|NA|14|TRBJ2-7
TGTGCCAGCAGTCACATTGGGACAGACTACGAGCAGTACTTC
CASSHIGTDYEQYF
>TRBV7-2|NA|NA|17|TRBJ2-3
TGTGCCAGCAGCCTTATGGGGCTAGGGAGGCCCACAGATACGCAGTATTTT
CASSLMGLGRPTDTQYF
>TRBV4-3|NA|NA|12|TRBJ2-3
TGCGCCAGCAGCGAACGCCGACGGGGCAGGGATTTT
CASSERRRGRDF
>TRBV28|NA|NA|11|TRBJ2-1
TGTGCCAGCAGTATGGGCTCGAAACAGTTCTTC
CASSMGSKQFF
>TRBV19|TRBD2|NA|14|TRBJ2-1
TGTGCCAGCGGAAAGCGGGAGGGTTACAATGAGCAGTTCTTC
CASGKREGYNEQFF
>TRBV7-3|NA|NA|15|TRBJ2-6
TGTGCCACCGGCAAACAGGGACTGGGGGCCAACGTCCTGACTTTC
CATGKQGLGANVLTF
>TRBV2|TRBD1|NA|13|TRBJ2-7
TGTGCCAGCAACCGACAGGGTGGCTACGAGCAGTACTTC
CASNRQGGYEQYF
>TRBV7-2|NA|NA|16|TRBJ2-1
TGTGCCAGCAGCTTATATGACTCCGCCTTAGGCAATGAGCAGTTCTTC
CASSLYDSALGNEQFF
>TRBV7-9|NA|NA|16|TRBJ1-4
TGTGCCAGCAGCTTATGGGGCGAATCGAATCCTGGAAAACTGTTTTTT
CASSLWGESNPGKLFF
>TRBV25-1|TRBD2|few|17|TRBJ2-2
TGTGCCAGCAGCTCCGAGCATGGACTAGGCCCCACCGGGGAGCTGTTTTTT
CASSSEHGLGPTGELFF
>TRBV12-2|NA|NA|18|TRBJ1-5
TGTGCAAGTCGCGGGCCGGGACAGGGGGGCACGAGCAATCAGCCCCAGCATTTT
CASRGPGQGGTSNQPQHF
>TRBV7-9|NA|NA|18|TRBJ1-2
TGTGCCAGCAGCTTAGGCTCCGGGACTCACGACGGGGCCTATGGCTACACCTTC
CASSLGSGTHDGAYGYTF
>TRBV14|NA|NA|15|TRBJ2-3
TGTGCCAGCAGCCAAGCGGGGAGGCCCACAGATACGCAGTATTTT
CASSQAGRPTDTQYF
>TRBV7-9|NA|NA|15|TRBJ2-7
TGTGCCAGCAGCCCACAGGGTTTTGAGAGGTACGAGCAGTACTTC
CASSPQGFERYEQYF
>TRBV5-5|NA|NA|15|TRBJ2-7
TGTGCCAGCAGCTTGCTCCAGGCGGTTGTGGAGGAGCAGTACTTC
CASSLLQAVVEEQYF
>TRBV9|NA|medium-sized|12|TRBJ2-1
TGTGCCAGCAGCGTAGGATACAATGAGCAGTTCTTC
CASSVGYNEQFF
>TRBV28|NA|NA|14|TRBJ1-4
TGTGCCAGCAGTTTGGTGACGGGGGGTGAAAAACTGTTTTTT
CASSLVTGGEKLFF
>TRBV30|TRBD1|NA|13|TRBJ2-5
TGTGCCTGGACACAGGGGGTTACAGAGACCCAGTACTTC
CAWTQGVTETQYF
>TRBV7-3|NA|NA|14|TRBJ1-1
TGTGCCAGCAGCTTACACGGGGGGAACACTGAAGCTTTCTTT
CASSLHGGNTEAFF
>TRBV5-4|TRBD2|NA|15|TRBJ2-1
TGTGCCAGCAGCGCCGGACTAGCGGGGAACAATGAGCAGTTCTTC
CASSAGLAGNNEQFF
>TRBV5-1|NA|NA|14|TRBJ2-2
TGCGCCAGCAGCCTGTCCTACAGGGACGGGGAGCTGTTTTTT
CASSLSYRDGELFF
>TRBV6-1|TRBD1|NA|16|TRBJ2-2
TGTGCCAGCAGGGAACCGGGACAGGGAAACACCGGGGAGCTGTTTTTT
CASREPGQGNTGELFF
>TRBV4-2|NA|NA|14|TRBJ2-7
TGTGCCAGCAGCCAATTCGGGAGTTCCTACGAGCAGTACTTC
CASSQFGSSYEQYF
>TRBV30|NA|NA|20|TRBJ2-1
TGTGCCTGGAGCGGGGGTAGCTTTGTTGGCGGGGATGCGTCCTACAATGAGCAGTTCTTC
CAWSGGSFVGGDASYNEQFF
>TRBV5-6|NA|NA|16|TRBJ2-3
TGTGCCAGCAGCCCTGGGTGGGGAAGTAGCACAGATACGCAGTATTTT
CASSPGWGSSTDTQYF
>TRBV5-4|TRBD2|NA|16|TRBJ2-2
TGTGCCAGCAGCTTGTTGAATAGCGGGAGCACCGGGGAGCTGTTTTTT
CASSLLNSGSTGELFF
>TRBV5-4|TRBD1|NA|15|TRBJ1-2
TGTGCCAGCAGCTTAGACAGGGGGGACCTGGGTGGCTACACCTTC
CASSLDRGDLGGYTF
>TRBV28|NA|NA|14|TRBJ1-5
TGTGCCAGCGCTCACCCCGATAGCAATCAGCCCCAGCATTTT
CASAHPDSNQPQHF
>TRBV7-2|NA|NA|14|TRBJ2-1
TGTGCCAGCAGCCCATACGACTCTTACAATGAGCAGTTCTTC
CASSPYDSYNEQFF